This is a list of T cell receptor beta chains from one sample in a study of regulatory T cells in long-lasting Graves disease. One entry per CDR3 protein, called by TCRdb with MiXCR from the multiplex PCR reads. The table records roughly 500,000 distinct CDR3 sequences, 12% of them present only once. These same data were also listed under a study on T cells in Graves' hyperthyroidism and ophthalmopathy.

Source: peripheral blood mononuclear cells (PBMCs), taken at new diagnosis, from a patient treated with antithyroid drugs. These receptors originate from a young woman with Graves disease. Each CDR3 is given with its conserved first and last residue. Each record gives: clone size, D gene, V gene, J gene, CDR3 length, CDR3 DNA, CDR3 protein. The D gene is left open where the match is weak. Expanded clones are given a class, and other clones once, few, many or no size at all.

clone_size: few; d_call: NA; v_call: TRBV6-2/TRBV6-3; j_call: TRBJ2-2; cdr3_length: 14; cdr3_nt: TGTGCCAGCAGTTACTTGGGGGGCACCGGGGAGCTGTTTTTT; cdr3_aa: CASSYLGGTGELFF
clone_size: many; d_call: TRBD1; v_call: TRBV19; j_call: TRBJ2-5; cdr3_length: 17; cdr3_nt: TGTGCCGGTAGTAAGGACAGGGGGCGGACTCCCGCAGAGACCCAGTACTTC; cdr3_aa: CAGSKDRGRTPAETQYF
clone_size: NA; d_call: NA; v_call: TRBV30; j_call: TRBJ2-2; cdr3_length: 14; cdr3_nt: TGTGCCTGGAGTCCCGTGCCGGGGGCCGGGGAGCTGTTTTTT; cdr3_aa: CAWSPVPGAGELFF
clone_size: many; d_call: NA; v_call: TRBV12-3/TRBV12-4; j_call: TRBJ2-7; cdr3_length: 15; cdr3_nt: TGTGCCAGCAGTGGGGGCACTCACCTCTCCTACGAGCAGTACTTC; cdr3_aa: CASSGGTHLSYEQYF
clone_size: few; d_call: TRBD1; v_call: TRBV6-2/TRBV6-3; j_call: TRBJ2-7; cdr3_length: 15; cdr3_nt: TGTGCCAGCAGTTACTCGCAGGGGGACCCGTACGAGCAGTACTTC; cdr3_aa: CASSYSQGDPYEQYF
clone_size: NA; d_call: NA; v_call: TRBV7-2; j_call: TRBJ1-6; cdr3_length: 13; cdr3_nt: TGTGCCAGCAGCTCGACGATGAGTTCACCCCTCCACTTT; cdr3_aa: CASSSTMSSPLHF
clone_size: few; d_call: NA; v_call: TRBV19; j_call: TRBJ2-3; cdr3_length: 16; cdr3_nt: TGTGCCAGTAGTCCCCAGGGCGGGTCTAGCACAGATACGCAGTATTTT; cdr3_aa: CASSPQGGSSTDTQYF
clone_size: few; d_call: TRBD1; v_call: TRBV28; j_call: TRBJ1-5; cdr3_length: 17; cdr3_nt: TGTGCCAGCAGTCCCACCAGGGACAGGATGAGCAATCAGCCCCAGCATTTT; cdr3_aa: CASSPTRDRMSNQPQHF
clone_size: few; d_call: NA; v_call: TRBV4-2; j_call: TRBJ2-2; cdr3_length: 15; cdr3_nt: TGTGCCAGCAGCCAAGATCTGCAGAGGACCGGGGAGCTGTTTTTT; cdr3_aa: CASSQDLQRTGELFF
clone_size: many; d_call: NA; v_call: TRBV20-1; j_call: TRBJ2-5; cdr3_length: 10; cdr3_nt: TGCAGTGCTAGAATGGAGACCCAGTACTTC; cdr3_aa: CSARMETQYF